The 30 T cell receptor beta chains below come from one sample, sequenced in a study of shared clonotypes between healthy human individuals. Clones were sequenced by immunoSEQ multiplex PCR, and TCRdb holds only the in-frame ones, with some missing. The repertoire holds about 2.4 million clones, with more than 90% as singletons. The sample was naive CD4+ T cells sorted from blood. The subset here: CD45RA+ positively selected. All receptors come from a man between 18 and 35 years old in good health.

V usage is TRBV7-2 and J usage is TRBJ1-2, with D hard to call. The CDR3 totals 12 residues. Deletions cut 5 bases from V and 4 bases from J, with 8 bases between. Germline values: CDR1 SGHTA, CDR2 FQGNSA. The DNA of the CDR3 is TGTGCCAGCAGCAGGACCGTCTATGGCTACACCTTC. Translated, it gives CASSRTVYGYTF.

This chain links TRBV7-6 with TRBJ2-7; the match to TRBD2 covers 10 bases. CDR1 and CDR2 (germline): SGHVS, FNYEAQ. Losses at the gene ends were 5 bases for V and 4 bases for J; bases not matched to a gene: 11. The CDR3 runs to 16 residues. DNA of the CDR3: TGTGCCAGCAGCCCTCCGGCTAGCGGGAGTCGATACGAGCAGTACTTC. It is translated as CASSPPASGSRYEQYF.

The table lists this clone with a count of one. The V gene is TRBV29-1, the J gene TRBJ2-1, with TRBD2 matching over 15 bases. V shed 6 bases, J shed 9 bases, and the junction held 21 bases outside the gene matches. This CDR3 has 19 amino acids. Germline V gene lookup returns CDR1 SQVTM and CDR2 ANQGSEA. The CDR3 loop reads CSVLPGLAGGNRGWFEQFF. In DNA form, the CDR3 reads TGCAGCGTCCTACCGGGACTAGCGGGGGGCAACCGAGGATGGTTTGAGCAGTTCTTC.

CDR3 DNA sequence: TGTGCCTGGAGTGGAGGGATTTCCGAGCAGTACTTC. This codes for CAWSGGISEQYF. The chain is built from TRBV30 and TRBJ2-7; D may be TRBD2 (5 bases). The CDR3 has 12 residues. Trimming shortened V by 1 base and J by 6 bases, and 10 bases separated the two germline ends. Germline V gives CDR1 GTSNPN, CDR2 SVGIG (reference sequence).

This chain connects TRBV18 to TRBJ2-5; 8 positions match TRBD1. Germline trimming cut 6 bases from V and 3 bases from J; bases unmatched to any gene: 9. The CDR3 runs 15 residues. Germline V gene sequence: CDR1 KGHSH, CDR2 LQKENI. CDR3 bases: TGTGCCAGCTCCGCCGACAGGGGCGGGGAAGAGACCCAGTACTTC. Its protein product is CASSADRGGEETQYF.

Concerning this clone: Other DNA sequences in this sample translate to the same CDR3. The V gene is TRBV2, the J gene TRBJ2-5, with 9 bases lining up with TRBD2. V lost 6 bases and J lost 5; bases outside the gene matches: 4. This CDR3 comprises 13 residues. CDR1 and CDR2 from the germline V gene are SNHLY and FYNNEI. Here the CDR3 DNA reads TGTGCCAGCAGCAGCGGGGGGAGGGAGACCCAGTACTTC. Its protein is CASSSGGRETQYF. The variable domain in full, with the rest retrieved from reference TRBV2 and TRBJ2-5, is EPEVTQTPSHQVTQMGQEVILRCVPISNHLYFYWYRQILGQKVEFLVSFYNNEISEKSEIFDDQFSVERPDGSNFTLKIRSTKLEDSAMYFCASSSGGRETQYFGPGTRLLVL.

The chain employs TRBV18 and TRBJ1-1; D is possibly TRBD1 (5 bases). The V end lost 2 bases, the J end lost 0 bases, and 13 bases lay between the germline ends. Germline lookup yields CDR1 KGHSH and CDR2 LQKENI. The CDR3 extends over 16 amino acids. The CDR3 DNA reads TGTGCCAGCTCACCAGGGGGTACTTACATGAACACTGAAGCTTTCTTT. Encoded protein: CASSPGGTYMNTEAFF.

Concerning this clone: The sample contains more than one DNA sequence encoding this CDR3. The CDR3 coding sequence is TGTGCCAGCAGCCCTCCAGGCCAGATCTATGGCTACACCTTC. The encoded protein is CASSPPGQIYGYTF. The V and J genes are TRBV28 and TRBJ1-2, with D uncertain. The CDR3 loop spans 14 amino acids. The V end was cut by 6 bases, the J end by 4 bases, with 15 bases between. Germline lookup yields CDR1 MDHEN and CDR2 SYDVKM.

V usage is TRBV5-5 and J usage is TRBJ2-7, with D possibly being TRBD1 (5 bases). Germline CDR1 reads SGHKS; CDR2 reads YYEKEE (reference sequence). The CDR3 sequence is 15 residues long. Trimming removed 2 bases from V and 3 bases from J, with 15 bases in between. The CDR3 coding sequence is TGTGCCAGCAGCTTTGGCGGCAGGGCCCACTACGAGCAGTACTTC. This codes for CASSFGGRAHYEQYF.

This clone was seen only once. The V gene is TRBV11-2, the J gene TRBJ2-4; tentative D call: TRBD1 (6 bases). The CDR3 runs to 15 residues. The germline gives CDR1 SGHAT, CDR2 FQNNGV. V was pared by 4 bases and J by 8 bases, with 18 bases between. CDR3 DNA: TGTGCCAGCAGCTACTCTGTGCAGGGGAGTGACATTCAGTACTTC. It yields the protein CASSYSVQGSDIQYF.

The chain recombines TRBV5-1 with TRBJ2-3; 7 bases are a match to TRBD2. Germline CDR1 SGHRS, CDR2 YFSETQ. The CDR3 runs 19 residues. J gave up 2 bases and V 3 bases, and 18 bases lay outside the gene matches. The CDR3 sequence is CASSSLSFVTSAPTDTQYF. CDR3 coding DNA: TGCGCCAGCAGCTCCCTAAGTTTCGTCACTAGCGCCCCCACAGATACGCAGTATTTT.

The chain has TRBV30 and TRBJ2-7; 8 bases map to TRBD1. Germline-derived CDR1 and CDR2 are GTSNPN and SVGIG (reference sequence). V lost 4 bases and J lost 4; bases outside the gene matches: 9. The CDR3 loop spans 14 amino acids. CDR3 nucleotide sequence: TGTGCCTGGAACAGGGGGTCCGACTCTTACGAGCAGTACTTC. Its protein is CAWNRGSDSYEQYF. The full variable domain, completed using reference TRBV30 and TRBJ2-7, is SQTIHQWPATLVQPVGSPLSLECTVEGTSNPNLYWYRQAAGRGLQLLFYSVGIGQISSEVPQNLSASRPQDRQFILSSKKLLLSDSGFYLCAWNRGSDSYEQYFGPGTRLTVT.

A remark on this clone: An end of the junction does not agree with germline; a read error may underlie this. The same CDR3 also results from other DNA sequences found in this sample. CDR3: CASSLKSRGTGELFF. CDR3 nucleotide sequence: TGCGCCAGCAGCCTCAAGTCACGGGGCACCGGGGAGCTGTTTTTT. This chain links TRBV6-5 with TRBJ2-2, with D maybe TRBD2 (5 bases). Per the germline V gene, CDR1 is MNHEY and CDR2 is SVGAGI. This CDR3 is 15 amino acids long.

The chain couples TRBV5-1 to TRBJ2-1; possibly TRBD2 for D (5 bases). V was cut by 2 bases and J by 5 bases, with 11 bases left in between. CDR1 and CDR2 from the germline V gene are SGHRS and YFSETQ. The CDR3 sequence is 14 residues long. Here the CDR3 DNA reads TGCGCCAGCAGCTTAAGCGGTAGGGACAATGAGCAGTTCTTC. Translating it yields CASSLSGRDNEQFF.

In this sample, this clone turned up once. CDR3 nucleotides: TGTGCCAGCAGTTTACCCCAGGGGCCAGATACGCAGTATTTT. Its protein is CASSLPQGPDTQYF. The chain is built from TRBV28 and TRBJ2-3; a weak D match, TRBD1 (6 bases). The CDR3 length is 14 residues. Per germline, CDR1 MDHEN and CDR2 SYDVKM. The V gene lost 2 bases and the J gene lost 4 bases, with 10 bases spanning the gap.

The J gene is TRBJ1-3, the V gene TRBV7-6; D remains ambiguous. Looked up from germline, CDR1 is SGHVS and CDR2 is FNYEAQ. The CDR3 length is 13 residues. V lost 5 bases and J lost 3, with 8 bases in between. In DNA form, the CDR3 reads TGTGCCAGCAGCCCCTACGGTGGAAACACCATATATTTT. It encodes CASSPYGGNTIYF.

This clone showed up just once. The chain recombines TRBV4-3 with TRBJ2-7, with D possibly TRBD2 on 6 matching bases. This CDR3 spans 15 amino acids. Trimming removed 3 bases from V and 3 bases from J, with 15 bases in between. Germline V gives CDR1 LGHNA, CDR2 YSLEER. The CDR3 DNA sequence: TGCGCCAGCAGCCAGATAAGCGGGTCCTTCTACGAGCAGTACTTC. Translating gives CASSQISGSFYEQYF.

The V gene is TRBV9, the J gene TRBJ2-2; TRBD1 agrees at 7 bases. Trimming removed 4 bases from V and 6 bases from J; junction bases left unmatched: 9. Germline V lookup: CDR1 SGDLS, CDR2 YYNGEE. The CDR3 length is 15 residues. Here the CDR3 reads CASSLTGAVPGELFF. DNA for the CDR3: TGTGCCAGCAGCCTTACAGGGGCGGTCCCCGGGGAGCTGTTTTTT.

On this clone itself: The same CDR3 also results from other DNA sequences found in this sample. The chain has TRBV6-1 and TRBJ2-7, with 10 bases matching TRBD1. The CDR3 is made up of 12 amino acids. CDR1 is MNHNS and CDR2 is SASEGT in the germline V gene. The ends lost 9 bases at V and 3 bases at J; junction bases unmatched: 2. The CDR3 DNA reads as TGTGCCAGTCGGACAGGGGGCTACGAGCAGTACTTC. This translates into CASRTGGYEQYF.

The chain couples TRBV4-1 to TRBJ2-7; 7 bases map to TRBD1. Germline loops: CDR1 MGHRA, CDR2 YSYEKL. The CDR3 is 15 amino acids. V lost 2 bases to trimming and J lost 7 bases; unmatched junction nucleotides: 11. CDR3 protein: CASSQLHRGTGEQYF. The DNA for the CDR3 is TGCGCCAGCAGCCAACTGCACAGGGGAACAGGGGAGCAGTACTTC.

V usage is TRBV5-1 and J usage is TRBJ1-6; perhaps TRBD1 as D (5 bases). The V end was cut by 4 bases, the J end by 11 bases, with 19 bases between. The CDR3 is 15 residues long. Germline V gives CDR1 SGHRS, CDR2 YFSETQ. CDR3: CASSPEGTLFTPLHF. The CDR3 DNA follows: TGCGCCAGCAGCCCCGAGGGGACCCTTTTCACACCCCTCCACTTT.

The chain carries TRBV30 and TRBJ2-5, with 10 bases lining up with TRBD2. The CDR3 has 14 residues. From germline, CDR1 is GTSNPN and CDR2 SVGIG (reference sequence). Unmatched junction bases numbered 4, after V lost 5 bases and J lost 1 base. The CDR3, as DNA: TGTGCCTGGGAAGCGGGAGGGGGCCAAGAGACCCAGTACTTC. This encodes CAWEAGGGQETQYF.

Here the CDR3 reads CASSGGTSGTDTQYF. The CDR3 nucleotides read TGTGCCAGCAGCGGGGGGACTAGCGGGACAGATACGCAGTATTTT. The V and J genes are TRBV5-4 and TRBJ2-3; TRBD2 matches 12 bases. Looked up from germline, CDR1 is SGHNT and CDR2 is YYREEE (reference sequence). The CDR3 runs to 15 residues. The ends lost 4 bases at V and 3 bases at J; junction bases unmatched: 3. Full variable domain (remainder filled in from reference TRBV5-4 and TRBJ2-3): ETGVTQSPTHLIKTRGQQVTLRCSSQSGHNTVSWYQQALGQGPQFIFQYYREEENGRGNFPPRFSGLQFPNYSSELNVNALELDDSALYLCASSGGTSGTDTQYFGPGTRLTVL.

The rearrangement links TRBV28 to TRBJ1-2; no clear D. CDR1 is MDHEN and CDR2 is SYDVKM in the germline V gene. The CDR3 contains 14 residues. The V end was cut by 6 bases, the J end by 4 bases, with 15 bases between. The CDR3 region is CASSSTSVVYGYTF. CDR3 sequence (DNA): TGTGCCAGCAGCTCTACTTCCGTCGTCTATGGCTACACCTTC.

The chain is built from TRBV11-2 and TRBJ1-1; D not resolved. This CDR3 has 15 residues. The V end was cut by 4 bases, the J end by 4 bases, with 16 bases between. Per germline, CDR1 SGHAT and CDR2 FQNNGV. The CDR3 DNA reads TGTGCCAGCAGCTCCGGAGGGTCAACTTTCACTGAAGCTTTCTTT. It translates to CASSSGGSTFTEAFF.

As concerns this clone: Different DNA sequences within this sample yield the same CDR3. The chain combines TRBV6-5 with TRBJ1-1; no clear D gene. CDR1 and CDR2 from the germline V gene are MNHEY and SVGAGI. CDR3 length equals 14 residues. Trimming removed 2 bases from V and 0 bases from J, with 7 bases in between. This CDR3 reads CASSYGVMNTEAFF. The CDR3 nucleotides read TGTGCCAGCAGTTACGGGGTTATGAACACTGAAGCTTTCTTT.

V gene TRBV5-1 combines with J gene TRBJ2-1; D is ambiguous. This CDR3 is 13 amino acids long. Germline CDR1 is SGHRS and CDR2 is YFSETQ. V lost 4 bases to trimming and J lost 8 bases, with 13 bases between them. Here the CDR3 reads CASSLTSEHEQFF. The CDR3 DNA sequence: TGCGCCAGCAGCCTAACGAGCGAACATGAGCAGTTCTTC.

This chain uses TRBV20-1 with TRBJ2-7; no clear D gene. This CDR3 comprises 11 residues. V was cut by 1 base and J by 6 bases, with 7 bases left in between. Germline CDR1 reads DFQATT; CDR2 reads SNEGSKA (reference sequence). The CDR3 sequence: CSARGPGEQYF. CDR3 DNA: TGCAGTGCTAGAGGACCTGGCGAGCAGTACTTC.

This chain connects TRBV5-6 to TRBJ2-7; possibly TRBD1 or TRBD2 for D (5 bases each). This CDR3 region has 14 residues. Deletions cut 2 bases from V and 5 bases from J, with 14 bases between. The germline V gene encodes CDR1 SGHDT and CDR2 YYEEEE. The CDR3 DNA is TGTGCCAGCAGCTTCCCGGGACCGAACGACGAGCAGTACTTC. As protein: CASSFPGPNDEQYF.

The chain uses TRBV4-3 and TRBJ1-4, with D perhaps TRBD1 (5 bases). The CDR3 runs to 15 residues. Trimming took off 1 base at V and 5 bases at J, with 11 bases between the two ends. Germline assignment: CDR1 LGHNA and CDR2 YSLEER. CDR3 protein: CASSQAGPQNEKLFF. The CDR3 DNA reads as TGCGCCAGCAGCCAAGCGGGACCGCAAAATGAAAAACTGTTTTTT.